This is a list of T cell receptor beta chains from one sample in a study of blood T cell repertoires in COVID-19. Assay used: immunoSEQ multiplex PCR; TCRdb lists only in-frame clones, some missing. Among some 300,000 clones listed, under 90% were seen once. Input material: PBMCs or T cells enriched from blood (not recorded which). The source of these receptors is a woman aged 30 to 39 who had recovered from COVID-19. CDR3s include the opening cysteine and the closing phenylalanine or tryptophan. The D gene is left open where the match is weak. Size is stated for part of the rows, as once, few or many counts, or as a class when the clone is expanded.

V gene: TRBV18; clone size: many; J gene: TRBJ2-1; D gene: TRBD2; CDR3 DNA: TGTGCCAGCTCACCTAAGCTAGCGGGTTACAATGAGCAGTTCTTC; CDR3 protein: CASSPKLAGYNEQFF
V gene: TRBV27; clone size: .; J gene: TRBJ2-3; D gene: .; CDR3 DNA: TGTGCCAGCAGTCGATTAGGAGCAGATACGCAGTATTTT; CDR3 protein: CASSRLGADTQYF
V gene: TRBV27; clone size: .; J gene: TRBJ1-6; D gene: .; CDR3 DNA: TGTGCCAGCAGACCGACGAGGGGAGGGGTCCATTCACCCCTCCACTTT; CDR3 protein: CASRPTRGGVHSPLHF
V gene: TRBV10-3; clone size: .; J gene: TRBJ2-1; D gene: .; CDR3 DNA: TGTGCCATCAGAGCTAGGACGAGGGACAATGAGCAGTTCTTC; CDR3 protein: CAIRARTRDNEQFF
V gene: TRBV4-1; clone size: once; J gene: TRBJ2-7; D gene: TRBD1; CDR3 DNA: TGCGCCAGCAGCCAAGGGGACAGTACCTACGAGCAGTACTTC; CDR3 protein: CASSQGDSTYEQYF
V gene: TRBV19; clone size: .; J gene: TRBJ1-6; D gene: .; CDR3 DNA: TGTGCCAGTAGTTCGAGGGAGGCGGCCGGGGCCGGCAATTCACCCCTCCACTTT; CDR3 protein: CASSSREAAGAGNSPLHF
V gene: TRBV11-2; clone size: .; J gene: TRBJ2-1; D gene: .; CDR3 DNA: TGTGCCAGCAGCTTATCGGCGGGGAATGAGCAGTTCTTC; CDR3 protein: CASSLSAGNEQFF
V gene: TRBV10-3; clone size: .; J gene: TRBJ2-5; D gene: .; CDR3 DNA: TGTGCCATCAGTGAGTCGAGGGAGACCCAGTACTTC; CDR3 protein: CAISESRETQYF
V gene: TRBV10-3; clone size: .; J gene: TRBJ1-5; D gene: .; CDR3 DNA: TGTGCCATCAGTGACGGGGGAGACAATCAGCCCCAGCATTTT; CDR3 protein: CAISDGGDNQPQHF
V gene: TRBV27; clone size: once; J gene: TRBJ2-2; D gene: TRBD1; CDR3 DNA: TGTGCCAGCAGTCAGTACGGGACAGCCAACACCGGGGAGCTGTTTTTT; CDR3 protein: CASSQYGTANTGELFF
V gene: TRBV30; clone size: .; J gene: TRBJ2-2; D gene: TRBD1; CDR3 DNA: TGTGCCTGGGGGAGACAGGGGGCAGTGACCGGGGAGCTGTTTTTT; CDR3 protein: CAWGRQGAVTGELFF
V gene: TRBV6-6; clone size: .; J gene: TRBJ2-2; D gene: TRBD1; CDR3 DNA: TGTGCCAGCAGTCCGCATCGACAGGGGGCATTTTTAAGGGGCGGGGAGCTGTTTTTT; CDR3 protein: CASSPHRQGAFLRGGELFF
V gene: TRBV19; clone size: .; J gene: TRBJ2-2; D gene: .; CDR3 DNA: TGTGCCAGTAGTCCTTATAGGAGCGGGGAGCTGTTTTTT; CDR3 protein: CASSPYRSGELFF
V gene: TRBV19; clone size: .; J gene: TRBJ2-7; D gene: .; CDR3 DNA: TGTGCCAGTAGTCCTGGACGGGACTCCTACGAGCAGTACTTC; CDR3 protein: CASSPGRDSYEQYF
V gene: TRBV3-1/TRBV3-2; clone size: .; J gene: TRBJ2-1; D gene: TRBD2; CDR3 DNA: TGTGCCAGCAGCCAGAGCGTCGCGGGAGTGGCCAATGAGCAGTTCTTC; CDR3 protein: CASSQSVAGVANEQFF
V gene: TRBV2; clone size: once; J gene: TRBJ2-2; D gene: .; CDR3 DNA: TGTGCCAGCAGCCAGAACACCGGGGAGCTGTTTTTT; CDR3 protein: CASSQNTGELFF
V gene: TRBV3-1/TRBV3-2; clone size: few; J gene: TRBJ2-2; D gene: TRBD2; CDR3 DNA: TGTGCCAGCAGCCGCAGCGGGAGGGTTGACGGGGAGCTGTTTTTT; CDR3 protein: CASSRSGRVDGELFF
V gene: TRBV3-1/TRBV3-2; clone size: .; J gene: TRBJ2-3; D gene: TRBD2; CDR3 DNA: TGTGCCAGCAGCCAAGAGCCGGGAGGTCTAGTCACAGATACGCAGTATTTT; CDR3 protein: CASSQEPGGLVTDTQYF
V gene: TRBV4-1; clone size: .; J gene: TRBJ2-7; D gene: TRBD2; CDR3 DNA: TGCGCCAGCAGCCAGGGGACTAGCGGGGACAGCTCCTACGAGCAGTACTTC; CDR3 protein: CASSQGTSGDSSYEQYF
V gene: TRBV7-2; clone size: .; J gene: TRBJ2-3; D gene: TRBD2; CDR3 DNA: TGTGCCAGCAGCCCCCGGACTAGCGGGGGGGCAGATACGCAGTATTTT; CDR3 protein: CASSPRTSGGADTQYF
V gene: TRBV7-9; clone size: .; J gene: TRBJ2-7; D gene: TRBD1; CDR3 DNA: TGTGCCAGTCTTCCCACGGGACAGGGATCCTACGAGCAGTACTTC; CDR3 protein: CASLPTGQGSYEQYF
V gene: TRBV2; clone size: .; J gene: TRBJ1-5; D gene: .; CDR3 DNA: TGTGCCAGCAGTGACGTGGCGGTTAGCAATCAGCCCCAGCATTTT; CDR3 protein: CASSDVAVSNQPQHF
V gene: TRBV5-5; clone size: .; J gene: TRBJ1-4; D gene: .; CDR3 DNA: TGTGCCAGCAGCTTCCCGGGGAAGAATACCCTAACCCGGAGGGAAAAACTGTTTTTT; CDR3 protein: CASSFPGKNTLTRREKLFF
V gene: TRBV19; clone size: .; J gene: TRBJ1-1; D gene: .; CDR3 DNA: TGTGCCAGTAACCCCATGACAGGAGTGATGAACACTGAAGCTTTCTTT; CDR3 protein: CASNPMTGVMNTEAFF
V gene: TRBV6-1; clone size: .; J gene: TRBJ2-4; D gene: .; CDR3 DNA: TGTGCCAGCAGTGAAGCTGGGGGGTTTTCCGGCATTCAGTACTTC; CDR3 protein: CASSEAGGFSGIQYF
V gene: TRBV7-7; clone size: few; J gene: TRBJ2-1; D gene: TRBD2; CDR3 DNA: TGTGCTAGCAGCCGAGGACTAGCGGGGGGCAACAATGAGCAGTTCTTC; CDR3 protein: CASSRGLAGGNNEQFF
V gene: TRBV4-2; clone size: .; J gene: TRBJ2-3; D gene: TRBD2; CDR3 DNA: TGTGCCAGCAGCCAAGATCTTCGGGTAGCGGGGGACACAGATACGCAGTATTTT; CDR3 protein: CASSQDLRVAGDTDTQYF
V gene: TRBV9; clone size: .; J gene: TRBJ1-2; D gene: .; CDR3 DNA: TGTGCCAGCAGCCCCTACCCACTGTCCTATGGCTACACCTTC; CDR3 protein: CASSPYPLSYGYTF
V gene: TRBV27; clone size: .; J gene: TRBJ2-3; D gene: .; CDR3 DNA: TGTGCCAGCAGTAGACTCAGCACAGATACGCAGTATTTT; CDR3 protein: CASSRLSTDTQYF
V gene: TRBV4-2; clone size: .; J gene: TRBJ2-2; D gene: TRBD2; CDR3 DNA: TGTGCCAGCAGCCAAGACTCCAGACTAGCGGGAGTTGGCGGGGAGCTGTTTTTT; CDR3 protein: CASSQDSRLAGVGGELFF
V gene: TRBV7-6; clone size: .; J gene: TRBJ2-1; D gene: TRBD2; CDR3 DNA: TGTGCCAGCAGCTCTCACGCCACTAGCGGGAGAGAGGGGAATGAGCAGTTCTTC; CDR3 protein: CASSSHATSGREGNEQFF
V gene: TRBV3-1/TRBV3-2; clone size: .; J gene: TRBJ2-2; D gene: TRBD1; CDR3 DNA: TGTGCCAGCAGCCGCACAGGGGGGAACAACACCGGGGAGCTGTTTTTT; CDR3 protein: CASSRTGGNNTGELFF
V gene: TRBV19; clone size: .; J gene: TRBJ1-5; D gene: .; CDR3 DNA: TGTGCCAGTAGGGGGGGACGAAATAGCAATCAGCCCCAGCATTTT; CDR3 protein: CASRGGRNSNQPQHF
V gene: TRBV5-1; clone size: .; J gene: TRBJ2-7; D gene: TRBD2; CDR3 DNA: TGCGCCAGCAGCTTGGGAGGAGCGGGGAGCTCCTACGAGCAGTACTTC; CDR3 protein: CASSLGGAGSSYEQYF
V gene: TRBV10-3; clone size: .; J gene: TRBJ2-3; D gene: TRBD2; CDR3 DNA: TGTGCCATCGGGCGGGGGGATACGCAGTATTTT; CDR3 protein: CAIGRGDTQYF
V gene: TRBV28; clone size: .; J gene: TRBJ1-1; D gene: TRBD1; CDR3 DNA: TGTGCCAGCAGTTCCCCACCCCTGGGACAGGAGGAAGCTTTCTTT; CDR3 protein: CASSSPPLGQEEAFF
V gene: TRBV4-1; clone size: .; J gene: TRBJ1-3; D gene: .; CDR3 DNA: TGCGCCAGCAGCCAAGGCAGACAGGCCCGCTCTGGAAACACCATATATTTT; CDR3 protein: CASSQGRQARSGNTIYF
V gene: TRBV2; clone size: .; J gene: TRBJ1-1; D gene: .; CDR3 DNA: TGTGCCAGCAGTTCGGGTCCGGAGGGTGAAGCTTTCTTT; CDR3 protein: CASSSGPEGEAFF
V gene: TRBV20-1; clone size: .; J gene: TRBJ2-7; D gene: TRBD2; CDR3 DNA: TGCAGTGCTAGTGTTGGGTCCGGGAGGGTCTCCTACGAGCAGTACTTC; CDR3 protein: CSASVGSGRVSYEQYF
V gene: TRBV3-1/TRBV3-2; clone size: .; J gene: TRBJ2-3; D gene: .; CDR3 DNA: TGTGCCAGCAGCCAAAGACTCGTATTTGAAAGCACAGATACGCAGTATTTT; CDR3 protein: CASSQRLVFESTDTQYF
V gene: TRBV14; clone size: .; J gene: TRBJ2-5; D gene: .; CDR3 DNA: TGTGCCAGCAGCCAAGTCGGCCAGCCCCAGGCGACCCAGTACTTC; CDR3 protein: CASSQVGQPQATQYF
V gene: TRBV19; clone size: .; J gene: TRBJ2-2; D gene: TRBD1; CDR3 DNA: TGTGCCAGTAGTATAGGACAGGGGGCGTTTAGGGAGCTGTTTTTT; CDR3 protein: CASSIGQGAFRELFF
V gene: TRBV19; clone size: .; J gene: TRBJ1-5; D gene: TRBD1; CDR3 DNA: TGTGCCAGTAGTATAGTGGGACAGAACAATCAGCCCCAGCATTTT; CDR3 protein: CASSIVGQNNQPQHF
V gene: TRBV5-1; clone size: .; J gene: TRBJ2-1; D gene: TRBD2; CDR3 DNA: TGCGCCAGCAATGAAGCGGGAGGGCCGTATTGGCAGTTCTTC; CDR3 protein: CASNEAGGPYWQFF